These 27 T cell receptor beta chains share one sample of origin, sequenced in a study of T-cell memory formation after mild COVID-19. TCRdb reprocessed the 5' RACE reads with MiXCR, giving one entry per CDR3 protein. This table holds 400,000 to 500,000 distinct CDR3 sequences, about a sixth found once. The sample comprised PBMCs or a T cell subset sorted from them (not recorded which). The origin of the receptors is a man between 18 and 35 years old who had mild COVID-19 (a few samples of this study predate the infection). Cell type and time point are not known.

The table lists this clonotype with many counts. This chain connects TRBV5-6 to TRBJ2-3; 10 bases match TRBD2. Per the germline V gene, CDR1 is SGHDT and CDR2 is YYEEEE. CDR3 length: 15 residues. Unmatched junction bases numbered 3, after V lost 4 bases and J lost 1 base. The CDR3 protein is CASSPGTSGTDTQYF. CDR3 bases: TGTGCCAGCAGCCCCGGGACTAGCGGCACAGATACGCAGTATTTT.

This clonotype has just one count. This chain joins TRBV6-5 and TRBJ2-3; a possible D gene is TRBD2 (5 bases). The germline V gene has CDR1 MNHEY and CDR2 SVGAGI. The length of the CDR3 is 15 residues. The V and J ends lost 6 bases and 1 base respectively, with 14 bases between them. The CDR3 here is CASSPREVGTDTQYF. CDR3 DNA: TGTGCCAGCAGCCCGAGGGAAGTGGGCACAGATACGCAGTATTTT.

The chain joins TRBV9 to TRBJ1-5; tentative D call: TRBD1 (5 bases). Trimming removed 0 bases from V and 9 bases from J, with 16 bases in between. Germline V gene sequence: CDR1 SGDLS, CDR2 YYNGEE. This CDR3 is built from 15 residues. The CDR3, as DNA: TGTGCCAGCAGCGTAGCCGGGACTGCCGAGATGCCCCAGCATTTT. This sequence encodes CASSVAGTAEMPQHF.

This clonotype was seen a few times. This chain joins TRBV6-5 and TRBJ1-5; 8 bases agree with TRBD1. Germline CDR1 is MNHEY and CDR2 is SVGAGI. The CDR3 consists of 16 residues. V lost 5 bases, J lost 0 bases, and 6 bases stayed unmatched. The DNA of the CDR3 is TGTGCCAGCAGTGCGGGACAGGCGTATAGCAATCAGCCCCAGCATTTT. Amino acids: CASSAGQAYSNQPQHF.

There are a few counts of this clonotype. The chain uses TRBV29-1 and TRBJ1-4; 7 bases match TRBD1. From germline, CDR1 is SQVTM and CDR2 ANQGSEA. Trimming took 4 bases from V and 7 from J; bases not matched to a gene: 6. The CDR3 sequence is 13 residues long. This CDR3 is CSVVETGSEKLFF. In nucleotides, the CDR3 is TGCAGCGTTGTGGAGACAGGGAGTGAAAAACTGTTTTTT.

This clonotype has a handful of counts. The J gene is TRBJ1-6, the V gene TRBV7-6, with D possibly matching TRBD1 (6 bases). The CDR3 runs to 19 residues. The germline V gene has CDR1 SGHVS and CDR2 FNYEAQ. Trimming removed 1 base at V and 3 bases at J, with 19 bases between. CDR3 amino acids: CASSLEPQRGIHYNSPLHF. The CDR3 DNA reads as TGTGCCAGCAGCTTAGAACCCCAAAGGGGGATACACTATAATTCACCCCTCCACTTT.

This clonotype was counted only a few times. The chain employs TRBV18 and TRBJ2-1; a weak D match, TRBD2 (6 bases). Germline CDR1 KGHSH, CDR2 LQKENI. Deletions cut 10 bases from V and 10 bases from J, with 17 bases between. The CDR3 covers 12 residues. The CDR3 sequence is CATAYEGREQFF. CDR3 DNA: TGTGCCACCGCGTATGAGGGGAGGGAGCAGTTCTTC.

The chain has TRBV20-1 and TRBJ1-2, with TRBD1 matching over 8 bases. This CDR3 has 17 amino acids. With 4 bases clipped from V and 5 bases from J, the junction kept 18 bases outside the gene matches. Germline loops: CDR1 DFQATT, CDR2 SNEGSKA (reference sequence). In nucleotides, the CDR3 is TGCAGTGCTAACCGAAGATTCCAGGGGGCAGGCCAATATGGCTACACCTTC. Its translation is CSANRRFQGAGQYGYTF.

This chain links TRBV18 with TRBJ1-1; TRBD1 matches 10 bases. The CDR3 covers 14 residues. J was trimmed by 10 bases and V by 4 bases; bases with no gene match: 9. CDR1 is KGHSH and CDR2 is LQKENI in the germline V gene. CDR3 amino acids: CASSQDRGPKGAFF. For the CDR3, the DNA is TGTGCCAGCTCACAAGACAGGGGGCCGAAGGGAGCTTTCTTT. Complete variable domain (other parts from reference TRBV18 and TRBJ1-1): NAGVMQNPRHLVRRRGQEARLRCSPMKGHSHVYWYRQLPEEGLKFMVYLQKENIIDESGMPKERFSAEFPKEGPSILRIQQVVRGDSAAYFCASSQDRGPKGAFFGQGTRLTVV.

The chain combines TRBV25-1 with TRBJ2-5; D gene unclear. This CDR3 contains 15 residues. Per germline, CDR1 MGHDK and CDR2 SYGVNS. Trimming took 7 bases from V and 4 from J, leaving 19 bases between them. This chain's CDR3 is CASTEGLGPGETQYF. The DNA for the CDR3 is TGTGCCAGCACGGAAGGTCTTGGGCCGGGAGAGACCCAGTACTTC.

This CDR3 is CASSLVPGTGVEQFF. CDR3 in DNA: TGCGCCAGCAGCTTGGTACCCGGGACAGGGGTAGAGCAGTTCTTC. J is TRBJ2-1 and V is TRBV5-1; the match to TRBD1 covers 10 bases. V was pared by 0 bases and J by 10 bases, with 7 bases of the junction left unmatched. The CDR3 totals 15 residues. CDR1 is SGHRS and CDR2 is YFSETQ in the germline V gene.

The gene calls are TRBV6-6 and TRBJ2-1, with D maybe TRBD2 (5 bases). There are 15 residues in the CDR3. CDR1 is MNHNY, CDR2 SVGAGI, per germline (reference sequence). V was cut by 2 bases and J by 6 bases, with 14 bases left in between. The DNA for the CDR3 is TGTGCCAGCAGTTACACTAGTGATCCTCCCAATGAGCAGTTCTTC. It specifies CASSYTSDPPNEQFF.

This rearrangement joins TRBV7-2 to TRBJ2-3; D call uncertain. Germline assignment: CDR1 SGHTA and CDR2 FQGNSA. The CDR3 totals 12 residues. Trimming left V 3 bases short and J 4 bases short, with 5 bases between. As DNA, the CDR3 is TGTGCCAGCAGCTTCCTCTCAGATACGCAGTATTTT. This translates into CASSFLSDTQYF. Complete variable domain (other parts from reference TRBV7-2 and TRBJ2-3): GAGVSQSPSNKVTEKGKDVELRCDPISGHTALYWYRQSLGQGLEFLIYFQGNSAPDKSGLPSDRFSAERTGGSVSTLTIQRTQQEDSAVYLCASSFLSDTQYFGPGTRLTVL.

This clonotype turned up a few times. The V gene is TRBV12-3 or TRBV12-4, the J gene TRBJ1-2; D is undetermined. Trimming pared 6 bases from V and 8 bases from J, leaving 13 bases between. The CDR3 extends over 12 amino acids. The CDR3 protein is CASRKQEQGYTF. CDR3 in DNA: TGTGCCAGCAGGAAACAAGAACAAGGCTACACCTTC.

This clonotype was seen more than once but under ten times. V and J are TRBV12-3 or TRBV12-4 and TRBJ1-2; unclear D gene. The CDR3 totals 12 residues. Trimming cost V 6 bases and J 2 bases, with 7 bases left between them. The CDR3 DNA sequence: TGTGCCAGCAGCGATAACAACTATGGCTACACCTTC. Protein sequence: CASSDNNYGYTF.

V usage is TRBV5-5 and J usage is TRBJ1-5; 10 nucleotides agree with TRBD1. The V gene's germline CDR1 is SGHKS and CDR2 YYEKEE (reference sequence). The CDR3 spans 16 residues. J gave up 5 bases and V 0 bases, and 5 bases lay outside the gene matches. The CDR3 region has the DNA TGTGCCAGCAGCTTGGTCCCGGGACAGGGGCATCAGCCCCAGCATTTT. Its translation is CASSLVPGQGHQPQHF.

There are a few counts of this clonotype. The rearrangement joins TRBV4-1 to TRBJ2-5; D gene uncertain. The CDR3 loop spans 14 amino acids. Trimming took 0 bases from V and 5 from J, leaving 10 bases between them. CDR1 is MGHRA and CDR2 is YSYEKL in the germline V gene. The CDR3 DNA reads TGCGCCAGCAGCCAAGACGACGGATTGGAGACCCAGTACTTC. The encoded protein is CASSQDDGLETQYF.

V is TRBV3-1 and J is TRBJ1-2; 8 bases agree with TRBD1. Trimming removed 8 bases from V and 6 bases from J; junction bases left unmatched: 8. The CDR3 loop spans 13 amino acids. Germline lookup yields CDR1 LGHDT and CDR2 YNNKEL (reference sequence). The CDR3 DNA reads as TGTGCCAGCCGTCAGGGGGCGACTAATGGCTACACCTTC. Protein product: CASRQGATNGYTF. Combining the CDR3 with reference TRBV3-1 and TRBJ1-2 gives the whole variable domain DTAVSQTPKYLVTQMGNDKSIKCEQNLGHDTMYWYKQDSKKFLKIMFSYNNKELIINETVPNRFSPKSPDKAHLNLHINSLELGDSAVYFCASRQGATNGYTFGSGTRLTVV.

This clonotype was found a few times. In nucleotides, the CDR3 is TGTGCCAGCGGACTGGGCAATGAGCAGTTCTTC. Translating gives CASGLGNEQFF. The chain has TRBV6-2 or TRBV6-3 and TRBJ2-1, with TRBD2 as a possible D gene (5 bases). Germline V CDR1 and CDR2: MNHEY, SVGEGT. The CDR3 consists of 11 residues. V was trimmed by 8 bases and J by 6 bases, leaving 8 bases between them.

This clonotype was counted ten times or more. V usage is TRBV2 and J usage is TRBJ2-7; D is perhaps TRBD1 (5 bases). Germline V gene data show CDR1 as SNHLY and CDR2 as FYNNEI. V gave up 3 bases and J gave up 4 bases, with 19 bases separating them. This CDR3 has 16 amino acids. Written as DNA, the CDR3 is TGTGCCAGCAGTGAGGGGCTGAATAACTTCGTTTACGAGCAGTACGTC. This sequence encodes CASSEGLNNFVYEQYV.

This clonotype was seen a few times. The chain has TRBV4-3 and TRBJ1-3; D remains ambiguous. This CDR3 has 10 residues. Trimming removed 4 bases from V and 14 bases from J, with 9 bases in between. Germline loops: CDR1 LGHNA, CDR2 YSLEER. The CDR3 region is CASSRSEVYF. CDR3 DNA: TGCGCCAGCAGCCGGTCAGAGGTATATTTT.

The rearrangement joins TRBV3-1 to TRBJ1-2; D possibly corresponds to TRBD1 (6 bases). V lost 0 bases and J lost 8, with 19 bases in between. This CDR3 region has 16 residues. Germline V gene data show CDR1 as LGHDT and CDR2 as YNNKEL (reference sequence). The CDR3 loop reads CASSQDVAAGAQGYTF. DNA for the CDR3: TGTGCCAGCAGCCAAGACGTCGCGGCGGGGGCGCAAGGCTACACCTTC.

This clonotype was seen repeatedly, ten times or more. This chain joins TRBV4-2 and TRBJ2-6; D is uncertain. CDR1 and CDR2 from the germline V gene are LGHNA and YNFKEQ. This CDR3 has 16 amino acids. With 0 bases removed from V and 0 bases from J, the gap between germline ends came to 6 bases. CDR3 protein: CASSQDMYSGANVLTF. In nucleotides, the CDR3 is TGTGCCAGCAGCCAAGATATGTACTCTGGGGCCAACGTCCTGACTTTC.

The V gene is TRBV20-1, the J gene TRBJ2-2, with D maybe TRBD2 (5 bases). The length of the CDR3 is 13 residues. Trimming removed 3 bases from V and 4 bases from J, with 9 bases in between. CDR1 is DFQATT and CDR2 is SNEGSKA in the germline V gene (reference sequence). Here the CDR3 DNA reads TGCAGTGCTAGTGTGGACTCCACCGGGGAGCTGTTTTTT. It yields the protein CSASVDSTGELFF.

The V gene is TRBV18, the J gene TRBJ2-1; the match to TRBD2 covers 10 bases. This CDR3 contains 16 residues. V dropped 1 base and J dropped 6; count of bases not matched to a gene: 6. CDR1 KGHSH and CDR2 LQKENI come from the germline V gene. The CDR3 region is CASSPLVASGGNEQFF. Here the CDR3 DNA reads TGTGCCAGCTCACCACTAGTAGCTAGCGGGGGCAATGAGCAGTTCTTC. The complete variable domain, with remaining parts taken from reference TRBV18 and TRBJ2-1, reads NAGVMQNPRHLVRRRGQEARLRCSPMKGHSHVYWYRQLPEEGLKFMVYLQKENIIDESGMPKERFSAEFPKEGPSILRIQQVVRGDSAAYFCASSPLVASGGNEQFFGPGTRLTVL.

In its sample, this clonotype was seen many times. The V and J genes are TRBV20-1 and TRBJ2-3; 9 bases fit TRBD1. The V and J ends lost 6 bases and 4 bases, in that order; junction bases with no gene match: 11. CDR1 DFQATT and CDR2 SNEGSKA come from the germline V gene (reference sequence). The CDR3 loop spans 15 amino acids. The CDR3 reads CSAHSGTGRSDTQYF. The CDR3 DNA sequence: TGCAGTGCCCACTCCGGGACAGGGCGTTCAGATACGCAGTATTTT.

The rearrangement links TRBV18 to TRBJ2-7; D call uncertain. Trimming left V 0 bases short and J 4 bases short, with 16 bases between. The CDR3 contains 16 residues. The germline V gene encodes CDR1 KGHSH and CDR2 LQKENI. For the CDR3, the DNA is TGTGCCAGCTCACCACCGGGGTCAGCGCAGGTATACGAGCAGTACTTC. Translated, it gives CASSPPGSAQVYEQYF.